One and the same sample provided the 25 T cell receptor beta chains below, sequenced in a study of cytomegalovirus exposure and HLA in healthy donors. The PCR contained 60 Vbeta and 13 Jbeta primers. The assay was immunoSEQ multiplex PCR, and TCRdb's table has in-frame clones only and misses some. Among 130,000 or so clones listed, 87% were seen once. The sample comprised PBMCs. Receptor source: a woman younger than 45 in good health and CMV-seronegative.

This chain joins TRBV28 and TRBJ1-2, with TRBD1 matching 8 bases. The germline V gene has CDR1 MDHEN and CDR2 SYDVKM. V dropped 2 bases and J dropped 5; count of bases not matched to a gene: 10. This CDR3 is 16 amino acids long. The CDR3 DNA follows: TGTGCCAGCAGTTTAGTCGGGACAGGATCCTTGTATGGCTACACCTTC. Protein: CASSLVGTGSLYGYTF.

CDR3 coding DNA: TGTGCCAGCAGCCGGGACAGGGGGCGCGCCGAAAACATTCAGTACTTC. It specifies CASSRDRGRAENIQYF. The chain recombines TRBV7-9 with TRBJ2-4; 12 bases align to TRBD1. Germline CDR1 reads SEHNR; CDR2 reads FQNEAQ (reference sequence). The CDR3 length is 16 residues. J was trimmed by 5 bases and V by 5 bases; bases with no gene match: 7. Supplemented by reference TRBV7-9 and TRBJ2-4, the full variable domain reads DTGVSQNPRHKITKRGQNVTFRCDPISEHNRLYWYRQTLGQGPEFLTYFQNEAQLEKSRLLSDRFSAERPKGSFSTLEIQRTEQGDSAMYLCASSRDRGRAENIQYFGAGTRLSVL.

The chain carries TRBV6-5 and TRBJ2-1; D not certain. Germline CDR1 MNHEY, CDR2 SVGAGI. V gave up 7 bases and J gave up 10 bases, with 17 bases separating them. CDR3 size: 13 residues. CDR3 sequence: CASNRVKFGEQFF. CDR3 coding DNA: TGTGCCAGCAACCGGGTTAAATTCGGGGAGCAGTTCTTC.

This chain connects TRBV28 to TRBJ1-2; D remains unclear. The CDR3 has 15 residues. Trimming cost V 5 bases and J 0 bases, with 13 bases left between them. Looked up from germline, CDR1 is MDHEN and CDR2 is SYDVKM. This chain's CDR3 is CASSTPQTPNYGYTF. CDR3 DNA sequence: TGTGCCAGCAGTACGCCACAGACCCCTAACTATGGCTACACCTTC.

The chain links TRBV10-3 to TRBJ2-2; 10 bases are a match to TRBD1. This CDR3 has 14 residues. The V and J ends lost 11 bases and 2 bases, in that order; junction bases with no gene match: 5. Germline V gene data show CDR1 as ENHRY and CDR2 as SYGVKD. CDR3 residues: CAHRDRGNTGELFF. Written as DNA, the CDR3 is TGTGCCCACCGGGACAGGGGTAACACCGGGGAGCTGTTTTTT.

This clone has a handful of counts. This chain connects TRBV7-6 to TRBJ1-5; weak D call: TRBD1 (6 bases). Germline lookup yields CDR1 SGHVS and CDR2 FNYEAQ. V lost 1 base to trimming and J lost 4 bases, with 17 bases between them. The CDR3 is 17 residues long. CDR3 DNA: TGTGCCAGCAGCTTAGAGTACAGGGACGGTCATAATCAGCCCCAGCATTTT. Translated: CASSLEYRDGHNQPQHF. Full variable domain (rest looked up from reference TRBV7-6 and TRBJ1-5): GAGVSQSPRYKVTKRGQDVALRCDPISGHVSLYWYRQALGQGPEFLTYFNYEAQQDKSGLPNDRFSAERPEGSISTLTIQRTEQRDSAMYRCASSLEYRDGHNQPQHFGDGTRLSIL.

J is TRBJ2-4 and V is TRBV9; TRBD1 agrees at 12 bases. V lost 2 bases, J lost 1 base, and 7 bases stayed unmatched. The CDR3 consists of 18 residues. Germline assignment: CDR1 SGDLS and CDR2 YYNGEE. CDR3 amino acids: CASSVGTGGIGAKNIQYF. CDR3 nucleotides: TGTGCCAGCAGCGTTGGGACAGGGGGCATAGGGGCCAAAAACATTCAGTACTTC. The full variable domain, rest sourced from reference TRBV9 and TRBJ2-4, is DSGVTQTPKHLITATGQRVTLRCSPRSGDLSVYWYQQSLDQGLQFLIQYYNGEERAKGNILERFSAQQFPDLHSELNLSSLELGDSALYFCASSVGTGGIGAKNIQYFGAGTRLSVL.

The gene calls are TRBV10-3 and TRBJ2-1; 7 nucleotides align to TRBD1. The V gene's germline CDR1 is ENHRY and CDR2 SYGVKD. J was trimmed by 1 base and V by 4 bases; bases with no gene match: 22. The CDR3 covers 21 residues. The chain's CDR3 is CAISVKSWDRASEWSYNEQFF. Here the CDR3 DNA reads TGTGCCATCAGTGTAAAGAGCTGGGACAGAGCCTCCGAGTGGTCCTACAATGAGCAGTTCTTC.

The chain has TRBV18 and TRBJ1-1, with 9 bases that match TRBD1. CDR1 and CDR2 (germline): KGHSH, LQKENI. This CDR3 contains 16 residues. Trimming took 2 bases from V and 3 from J; bases not matched to a gene: 7. CDR3 DNA sequence: TGTGCCAGCTCACCAGGATCACAGGGGGCTGACACTGAAGCTTTCTTT. Residues: CASSPGSQGADTEAFF.

The chain joins TRBV5-1 to TRBJ2-3, with TRBD1 matching over 10 bases. Germline V gene data show CDR1 as SGHRS and CDR2 as YFSETQ. V lost 8 bases, J lost 4 bases, and 10 bases stayed unmatched. The CDR3 consists of 15 residues. CDR3 sequence (DNA): TGCGCCAGTATAGCCGGGACAGGGGTTGCAGATACGCAGTATTTT. Translation gives CASIAGTGVADTQYF. Complete variable domain (other parts from reference TRBV5-1 and TRBJ2-3): KAGVTQTPRYLIKTRGQQVTLSCSPISGHRSVSWYQQTPGQGLQFLFEYFSETQRNKGNFPGRFSGRQFSNSRSEMNVSTLELGDSALYLCASIAGTGVADTQYFGPGTRLTVL.

The rearrangement links TRBV27 to TRBJ2-7; tentatively, D is TRBD1 (6 bases). Germline assignment: CDR1 MNHEY and CDR2 SMNVEV (reference sequence). Trimming took off 10 bases at V and 3 bases at J, with 10 bases between the two ends. CDR3 length equals 11 residues. The CDR3 reads CATTQGYEQYF. The CDR3 nucleotides read TGTGCCACCACACAGGGCTACGAGCAGTACTTC.

The chain's CDR3 is CASSPTPLAGEVTHEQFF. The CDR3 DNA reads as TGTGCCAGCTCACCCACCCCACTAGCGGGAGAAGTTACCCATGAGCAGTTCTTC. V and J are TRBV18 and TRBJ2-1; 11 bases match TRBD2. The germline V gene has CDR1 KGHSH and CDR2 LQKENI. The V and J ends lost 3 bases and 8 bases, in that order; junction bases with no gene match: 15. The CDR3 totals 18 residues.

The chain combines TRBV7-2 with TRBJ1-2; 10 bases are a match to TRBD1. With 5 bases clipped from V and 4 bases from J, the junction kept 10 bases outside the gene matches. Germline CDR1 is SGHTA and CDR2 is FQGNSA. The CDR3 sequence is 16 residues long. The CDR3 spells CASSGTPTGGVYGYTF. The CDR3 DNA sequence: TGTGCCAGCAGCGGCACGCCGACAGGGGGCGTCTATGGCTACACCTTC. Complete variable domain (other parts from reference TRBV7-2 and TRBJ1-2): GAGVSQSPSNKVTEKGKDVELRCDPISGHTALYWYRQSLGQGLEFLIYFQGNSAPDKSGLPSDRFSAERTGGSVSTLTIQRTQQEDSAVYLCASSGTPTGGVYGYTFGSGTRLTVV.

The CDR3 protein is CASSAHRGLGGTEAFF. The CDR3 nucleotides are TGTGCCAGCAGCGCCCACAGGGGGTTAGGGGGGACTGAAGCTTTCTTT. J is TRBJ1-1 and V is TRBV9, with 8 bases fitting TRBD1. With 3 bases clipped from V and 5 bases from J, the junction kept 12 bases outside the gene matches. Germline V gene data show CDR1 as SGDLS and CDR2 as YYNGEE. CDR3 length: 16 amino acids.

This sequence joins TRBV19 and TRBJ2-4, with 11 bases fitting TRBD2. J gave up 0 bases and V 6 bases, and 4 bases lay outside the gene matches. Germline loops: CDR1 LNHDA, CDR2 SQIVND (reference sequence). This CDR3 contains 16 residues. DNA for the CDR3: TGTGCCAGTAGCGAACTAGCGGGAGTAGCCAAAAACATTCAGTACTTC. Its protein is CASSELAGVAKNIQYF.

V usage is TRBV19 and J usage is TRBJ1-1, with 9 bases that match TRBD1. CDR1 and CDR2 (germline): LNHDA, SQIVND (reference sequence). The CDR3 covers 13 residues. The V segment lost 7 bases and the J segment 10 bases; nucleotides outside the gene matches: 10. The CDR3 is CASNPGQGGRAFF. In DNA, the CDR3 is TGTGCCAGTAACCCGGGACAGGGAGGTCGAGCTTTCTTT.

This rearrangement joins TRBV7-9 to TRBJ1-5; D unresolved. The CDR3 has 15 amino acids. With 4 bases removed from V and 0 bases from J, the gap between germline ends came to 10 bases. The germline CDR1 and CDR2 sequences are SEHNR and FQNEAQ (reference sequence). CDR3: CASSSGGSSNQPQHF. The CDR3 DNA reads TGTGCCAGCAGCTCTGGCGGGTCTAGCAATCAGCCCCAGCATTTT.

The sample holds one count of this clone. The chain is built from TRBV19 and TRBJ1-5; 8 bases line up with TRBD1. The CDR3 extends over 13 amino acids. Germline CDR1 is LNHDA and CDR2 is SQIVND (reference sequence). J gave up 6 bases and V 6 bases, and 4 bases lay outside the gene matches. The CDR3 region is CASSPGGGQPQHF. The CDR3 nucleotides are TGTGCCAGTAGCCCAGGGGGCGGTCAGCCCCAGCATTTT.

This sequence joins TRBV4-1 and TRBJ2-7; 13 bases are shared with TRBD2. Trimming removed 2 bases from V and 2 bases from J; junction bases left unmatched: 3. Germline V gene lookup returns CDR1 MGHRA and CDR2 YSYEKL. The CDR3 extends over 16 amino acids. CDR3 sequence (DNA): TGCGCCAGCAGCCAACCACTAGCGGGGGGGACCTACGAGCAGTACTTC. Its protein is CASSQPLAGGTYEQYF.

This clone was counted a single time. The chain links TRBV5-1 to TRBJ2-7, with 7 nucleotides matching TRBD1. This CDR3 has 14 amino acids. Germline V gene sequence: CDR1 SGHRS, CDR2 YFSETQ. Germline trimming cut 7 bases from V and 7 bases from J; bases unmatched to any gene: 14. The CDR3 sequence: CASSLGTVIPEQYF. The CDR3 DNA is TGCGCCAGCTCCCTCGGGACAGTGATCCCTGAGCAGTACTTC.

The V call is TRBV6-6, the J call TRBJ2-2, with TRBD1 as a possible D gene (6 bases). Germline loops: CDR1 MNHNY, CDR2 SVGAGI (reference sequence). This CDR3 comprises 16 residues. With 5 bases removed from V and 0 bases from J, the gap between germline ends came to 13 bases. The CDR3 DNA reads TGTGCCAGCAGTCACGGAAGGGGGACGAACACCGGGGAGCTGTTTTTT. Translation: CASSHGRGTNTGELFF.

The chain has TRBV7-9 and TRBJ2-1; a possible D gene is TRBD2 (6 bases). V lost 1 base and J lost 8, with 12 bases in between. The CDR3 contains 14 residues. Germline CDR1 and CDR2: SEHNR and FQNEAQ (reference sequence). The CDR3 region is CASSLGLLADEQFF. CDR3 DNA: TGTGCCAGCAGCTTAGGGCTACTAGCTGATGAGCAGTTCTTC.

CDR3 bases: TGTGCCAGCAGTTTATTCGGGTCTGGAAACACCATATATTTT. Translated, it gives CASSLFGSGNTIYF. The chain carries TRBV27 and TRBJ1-3; D uncertain. V lost 1 base and J 1 base, leaving 5 bases between the germline ends. There are 14 residues in the CDR3. Germline CDR1 and CDR2: MNHEY and SMNVEV (reference sequence).

V is TRBV5-1 and J is TRBJ2-1, with 7 bases that match TRBD2. CDR3 length: 16 residues. V trimming: 0 bases; J trimming: 0 bases; junction bases outside the gene matches: 3. Germline-derived CDR1 and CDR2 are SGHRS and YFSETQ. As DNA, the CDR3 is TGCGCCAGCAGCTTGGCCCCGGGAGGCTCCTACAATGAGCAGTTCTTC. Amino acids: CASSLAPGGSYNEQFF. Full variable domain (rest looked up from reference TRBV5-1 and TRBJ2-1): KAGVTQTPRYLIKTRGQQVTLSCSPISGHRSVSWYQQTPGQGLQFLFEYFSETQRNKGNFPGRFSGRQFSNSRSEMNVSTLELGDSALYLCASSLAPGGSYNEQFFGPGTRLTVL.

The chain has TRBV11-2 and TRBJ2-7; 8 positions agree with TRBD1. CDR3 length: 15 residues. The germline CDR1 and CDR2 sequences are SGHAT and FQNNGV. The ends lost 3 bases at V and 4 bases at J; junction bases unmatched: 8. DNA of the CDR3: TGTGCCAGCAGCTTGGGAGGACAGGGTCTATACGAGCAGTACTTC. This sequence encodes CASSLGGQGLYEQYF.